This TCR beta chain stems from a study of graft-versus-host responses after intestinal transplantation. Looking at the study overall: Multivisceral, liver-intestinal, or isolated intestinal transplants were received by the recipients. Following induction with anti-thymocyte globulin, all recipients were given tacrolimus and steroids for roughly three years. Study conclusions and caveats: Individuals carrying graft-donor T cell macrochimerism showed high graft-versus-host to host-versus-graft clonal ratios in allografts.

Points on this clone: Antigen: not known.

The CDR3 length is 12 residues. The V end was cut by 5 bases, the J end by 3 bases, with 8 bases between. Looked up from germline, CDR1 is MNHNY and CDR2 is SVGAGI (reference sequence). Only in-frame clones appear in the TCRdb table, and some are missing; sequencing was by immunoSEQ multiplex PCR. The table includes some 84,000 clones, 82% detected once. The V gene is TRBV6-6, the J gene TRBJ2-7; D unresolved. The material was unstimulated CD4+ T cells sorted from spleen or lymph node cells, obtained before intestinal transplant. This clonotype originated in a human donor who received an intestinal transplant. CDR3 sequence reads: CASSGRLYEQYF. The DNA for the CDR3 is TGTGCCAGCAGTGGTAGACTCTACGAGCAGTACTTC.